The rows below give T cell receptor beta chains drawn from one sample of a study of T cell responses to AZD1222 COVID-19 vaccine. TCRdb's copy holds only in-frame clones and misses some; the assay was immunoSEQ multiplex PCR. The sample holds 120,000 or so clones, about 90% seen once. This specimen consisted of peripheral blood, obtained on day 0 of AZD1222 vaccination. These receptors were taken from an adult in good health. Both conserved end residues are part of each CDR3. A D gene is named only where the DNA matches it firmly. The size of a clone is reported for some rows only, either as once, few or many, or as a class for expanded clones.

j_gene	d_gene	abundance	v_gene	CDR3nt	CDR3aa
TRBJ2-3	NA	NA	TRBV12-3/TRBV12-4	TGTGCCAGCAGTGGATTAGATACGCAGTATTTT	CASSGLDTQYF
TRBJ1-6	NA	NA	TRBV18	TGTGCCAGCTCACAGGACAGAAAAAATTCACCCCTCCACTTT	CASSQDRKNSPLHF
TRBJ2-7	TRBD1	NA	TRBV6-1	TGTGCCAGCAGTGAGTGGACAGGGGGCTGGTACGAGCAGTACTTC	CASSEWTGGWYEQYF
TRBJ1-2	TRBD1	NA	TRBV2	TGTGCCAGCTCACGACAGGGCAACTATGGCTACACCTTC	CASSRQGNYGYTF
TRBJ1-1	TRBD1	NA	TRBV13	TGTGCCAGTACGAGGGACAGGGAAGGAAAAGCTTTCTTT	CASTRDREGKAFF
TRBJ2-2	TRBD1	NA	TRBV19	TGTGCCAGTAGAGGGACAGGGAGGGCCGGGGAGCTGTTTTTT	CASRGTGRAGELFF
TRBJ2-1	NA	NA	TRBV6-2/TRBV6-3	TGTGCCAGCAGTTACAAACGGTACAATGAGCAGTTCTTC	CASSYKRYNEQFF
TRBJ2-1	TRBD1	few	TRBV29-1	TGCAGCGTTGTAGGGGACAGGGGGTTGAACAATGAGCAGTTCTTC	CSVVGDRGLNNEQFF
TRBJ2-5	TRBD1	once	TRBV29-1	TGCAGCTCTACCCAGGGGGTGAGGGAGACCCAGTACTTC	CSSTQGVRETQYF
TRBJ1-1	NA	NA	TRBV28	TGTGCCAGCAGTTTGGGGGTGAGGAACACTGAAGCTTTCTTT	CASSLGVRNTEAFF
TRBJ1-1	NA	NA	TRBV7-9	TGTGCCAGCAGCTTCTCACAGTCGAACACTGAAGCTTTCTTT	CASSFSQSNTEAFF
TRBJ2-1	TRBD1	NA	TRBV11-2	TGTGCCAGCGCCCGGACAGGGGGCAATGAGCAGTTCTTC	CASARTGGNEQFF
TRBJ2-2	NA	once	TRBV24-1	TGTGCCACCGGGCAGTACACCGGGGAGCTGTTTTTT	CATGQYTGELFF
TRBJ1-5	TRBD1	NA	TRBV6-5	TGTGCCAGCAGGCCCGACAGGGGCAATCAGCCCCAGCATTTT	CASRPDRGNQPQHF
TRBJ2-7	NA	NA	TRBV7-2	TGTGCCAGCAGCTCATCGGGACCATTTACCTACGAGCAGTACTTC	CASSSSGPFTYEQYF
TRBJ1-1	NA	NA	TRBV27	TGTGCCAGCAGGACCTCGGGGCGCGCATTTCTGGAAGCTTTCTTT	CASRTSGRAFLEAFF
TRBJ1-6	NA	NA	TRBV6-5	TGTGCCAGCAACCCCGGCCAGGGCTTTTCACCCCTCCACTTT	CASNPGQGFSPLHF
TRBJ2-7	TRBD2	NA	TRBV9	TGTGCCAGCAGCCCCGGACTAGCGGCGTCCTACGAGCAGTACTTC	CASSPGLAASYEQYF
TRBJ1-1	NA	NA	TRBV3-1/TRBV3-2	TGTGCCAGCAGCCAAGGGGGGACTGAAGCTTTCTTT	CASSQGGTEAFF
TRBJ2-7	NA	NA	TRBV6-6	TGTGCCAGCAGTTACGAAATCAACGAGCAGTACTTC	CASSYEINEQYF
TRBJ1-2	NA	NA	TRBV28	TGTGCCAGCAGTTTTTCGGGGGACGCTAACTATGGCTACACCTTC	CASSFSGDANYGYTF
TRBJ1-3	TRBD1	NA	TRBV5-1	TGCGCCAGCAGCCCTCAGGGGGCGAACACCATATATTTT	CASSPQGANTIYF
TRBJ2-7	TRBD2	NA	TRBV6-5	TGTGCCAGCAGTTCCCAGACTAGCGGATTCTACGAGCAGTACTTC	CASSSQTSGFYEQYF
TRBJ2-7	TRBD2	NA	TRBV28	TGTGCCAGCAGTTTAACGACTAGCGGGAGCCGTGAGCAGTACTTC	CASSLTTSGSREQYF
TRBJ2-1	TRBD1	NA	TRBV5-6	TGTGCCAGCAGGCCGGGACAGGGTCACAATGAGCAGTTCTTC	CASRPGQGHNEQFF
TRBJ1-5	NA	NA	TRBV2	TGTGCCAGCAGGACGGGCGGGGGGCGCCGACAGCCCCAGCATTTT	CASRTGGGRRQPQHF
TRBJ2-1	NA	NA	TRBV5-6	TGTGCCAGCAGCTTGGCGGGATGGCGCTCCTACAATGAGCAGTTCTTC	CASSLAGWRSYNEQFF
TRBJ2-3	NA	NA	TRBV10-1	TGCGCCAGCAGTGAGCAGGGACCAGGTCGCGATACGCAGTATTTT	CASSEQGPGRDTQYF
TRBJ1-1	TRBD1	NA	TRBV11-3	TGTGCCAGCAGCTCCCAGGACAGGGGGATGAACACTGAAGCTTTCTTT	CASSSQDRGMNTEAFF